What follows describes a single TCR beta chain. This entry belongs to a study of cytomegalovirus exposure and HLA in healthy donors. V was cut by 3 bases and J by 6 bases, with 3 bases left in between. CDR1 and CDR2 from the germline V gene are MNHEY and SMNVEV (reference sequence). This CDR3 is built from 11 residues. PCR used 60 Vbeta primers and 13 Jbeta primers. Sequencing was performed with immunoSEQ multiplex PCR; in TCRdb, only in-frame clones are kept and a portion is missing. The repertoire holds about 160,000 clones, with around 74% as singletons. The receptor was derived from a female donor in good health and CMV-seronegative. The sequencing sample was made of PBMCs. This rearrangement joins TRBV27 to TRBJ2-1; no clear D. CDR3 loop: CASSFSNEQFF. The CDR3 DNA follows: TGTGCCAGCAGTTTCAGCAATGAGCAGTTCTTC.